This entry lists 25 T cell receptor beta chains sequenced from one sample in a study of T-cell reconstitution after alpha-beta-depleted transplantation in children. Unique molecular identifiers were incorporated when the TCRbeta library was constructed. Using its own MiXCR run on the PCR reads, TCRdb lists one record per CDR3 protein. This table holds approximately 240,000 distinct CDR3 sequences, 9.5% to 13% found once. The source was PBMCs, collected before TCRalphabeta/CD19-depleted stem cell transplant. The receptors here all came from a child under two years old with acute myeloid leukemia, due to receive a stem cell transplant.

This clonotype was observed at least ten times. J is TRBJ1-3 and V is TRBV19; TRBD1 aligns across 7 bases. With 5 bases clipped from V and 2 bases from J, the junction kept 15 bases outside the gene matches. From germline, CDR1 is LNHDA and CDR2 SQIVND (reference sequence). This CDR3 region has 18 residues. The CDR3 region is CASSFPTGSRGAGNTIYF. DNA for the CDR3: TGTGCCAGTAGTTTTCCGACAGGGTCGAGGGGGGCTGGAAACACCATATATTTT. Full variable domain (missing parts from reference TRBV19 and TRBJ1-3): DGGITQSPKYLFRKEGQNVTLSCEQNLNHDAMYWYRQDPGQGLRLIYYSQIVNDFQKGDIAEGYSVSREKKESFPLTVTSAQKNPTAFYLCASSFPTGSRGAGNTIYFGEGSWLTVV.

In this sample, this clonotype turned up many times. The chain links TRBV20-1 to TRBJ2-7, with 9 positions matching TRBD2. The junction had 2 bases not matched to a gene; V was cut back by 3 bases and J by 2 bases. This CDR3 is built from 13 residues. CDR1 DFQATT and CDR2 SNEGSKA come from the germline V gene (reference sequence). This chain's CDR3 is CSARGTSPYEQYF. The CDR3 nucleotides are TGCAGTGCTAGGGGGACTAGCCCCTACGAGCAGTACTTC.

At least ten counts were recorded for this clonotype. The chain couples TRBV3-1 to TRBJ2-1; TRBD2 aligns across 11 bases. Germline V gives CDR1 LGHDT, CDR2 YNNKEL (reference sequence). V shed 0 bases, J shed 6 bases, and the junction held 1 base outside the gene matches. This CDR3 region has 15 residues. The CDR3 sequence: CASSQDTSGSNEQFF. As DNA, the CDR3 is TGTGCCAGCAGCCAAGATACTAGCGGGAGCAATGAGCAGTTCTTC.

The table lists this clonotype with many counts. The chain combines TRBV4-1 with TRBJ2-1, with 10 bases identical to TRBD2. Germline lookup yields CDR1 MGHRA and CDR2 YSYEKL. This CDR3 comprises 17 residues. J gave up 4 bases and V 0 bases, and 6 bases lay outside the gene matches. CDR3 amino acids: CASSQDPAGGYYNEQFF. DNA for the CDR3: TGCGCCAGCAGCCAAGATCCAGCGGGAGGGTATTACAATGAGCAGTTCTTC.

This clonotype was recorded at least ten times. The chain carries TRBV18 and TRBJ1-1, with 9 bases fitting TRBD1. Germline V gene data show CDR1 as KGHSH and CDR2 as LQKENI. The V segment lost 3 bases and the J segment 8 bases; nucleotides outside the gene matches: 4. The CDR3 length is 13 residues. This CDR3 reads CASSPITGGEAFF. Written as DNA, the CDR3 is TGTGCCAGCTCACCGATAACAGGGGGCGAAGCTTTCTTT.

This clonotype was observed many times. The rearrangement links TRBV12-3 or TRBV12-4 to TRBJ1-6; no definite D call. Trimming left V 5 bases short and J 7 bases short, with 12 bases between. This CDR3 region has 14 residues. CDR3 DNA sequence: TGTGCCAGCAGTCTTAGGGTTAAGAATTCACCCCTCCACTTT. This gives the protein CASSLRVKNSPLHF.

Comment on this clonotype: The missing conserved phenylalanine or tryptophan at the end of this CDR3 makes a read error likely. V usage is TRBV5-1 and J usage is TRBJ1-4; possibly TRBD1 for D (6 bases). Trimming shortened V by 3 bases and J by 11 bases, and 17 bases separated the two germline ends. CDR1 SGHRS and CDR2 YFSETQ come from the germline V gene. The length of the CDR3 is 14 residues. This chain's CDR3 is CASSYDGQIEKLFL. CDR3 bases: TGCGCCAGCAGCTACGACGGACAGATAGAGAAACTGTTTTTA.

This clonotype was recorded many times. V is TRBV7-2 and J is TRBJ2-7; the D is unclear. The CDR3 has 14 residues. Germline V gene sequence: CDR1 SGHTA, CDR2 FQGNSA. The V end lost 4 bases, the J end lost 0 bases, and 10 bases lay between the germline ends. In DNA, the CDR3 is TGTGCCAGCAGCTATATGTACCACTCCTACGAGCAGTACTTC. Protein sequence: CASSYMYHSYEQYF.

The CDR3 nucleotides are TGCGCCAGCAGCCCCGGACTAGCGGGGGGAGTAGCAGATACGCAGTATTTT. The encoded protein is CASSPGLAGGVADTQYF. The chain joins TRBV5-1 to TRBJ2-3, with TRBD2 identical over 14 bases. This CDR3 is built from 17 residues. After removal of 4 bases from V and 4 bases from J, the junction contained 8 bases not matched to a gene. Germline-derived CDR1 and CDR2 are SGHRS and YFSETQ.

This clonotype turned up a few times. The gene calls are TRBV6-1 and TRBJ1-2; D gene uncertain. Germline V gene data show CDR1 as MNHNS and CDR2 as SASEGT. The V end lost 5 bases, the J end lost 4 bases, and 20 bases lay between the germline ends. This CDR3 is 16 amino acids long. The CDR3 protein is CASSHYTRRTSYGYTF. In DNA form, the CDR3 reads TGTGCCAGCAGTCATTATACCCGCAGGACTAGCTATGGCTACACCTTC.

This clonotype was seen many times. The V gene is TRBV5-1, the J gene TRBJ2-2; no reliable D call. CDR3 size: 14 residues. Deletions cut 0 bases from V and 6 bases from J, with 9 bases between. Germline assignment: CDR1 SGHRS and CDR2 YFSETQ. In nucleotides, the CDR3 is TGCGCCAGCAGCTTGGAGAATTTCGCCGGGGAGCTGTTTTTT. Its translation: CASSLENFAGELFF.

The CDR3 protein is CASSKGGHLRGSGYTF. The CDR3 region has the DNA TGTGCCAGCAGCAAAGGAGGACACTTAAGGGGATCCGGCTACACCTTC. J is TRBJ1-2 and V is TRBV21-1; the table calls TRBD1, which could not be checked here. TRBV21-1 is classified as a pseudogene. The CDR3 contains 16 residues.

For the CDR3, the DNA is TGTGCCAGCAGTTTAGGGGCGGGAGGGGGCACTGAAGCTTTCTTT. This encodes CASSLGAGGGTEAFF. The chain uses TRBV12-3 or TRBV12-4 and TRBJ1-1; a weak D match, TRBD1 (6 bases). V was clipped by 1 base and J by 4 bases, with 13 bases between them. The CDR3 covers 15 residues.

Concerning this clonotype itself: Relative to the germline gene, one junction end is altered; a read error may explain this. The rearrangement uses TRBV20-1 and TRBJ2-3; 8 bases align to TRBD2. The V gene's germline CDR1 is DFQATT and CDR2 SNEGSKA (reference sequence). This CDR3 has 18 amino acids. CDR3 coding DNA: TGCAGTGCTAGGAAGAGGTCGGGAGGGCCTATTTCCTCACATACGCAGTTTTTT. Translation: CSARKRSGGPISSHTQFF.

This clonotype was seen at least ten times. This chain uses TRBV5-1 with TRBJ2-3, with TRBD2 identical over 12 bases. CDR3 length equals 15 residues. The V gene end was trimmed by 4 bases and the J gene end by 6 bases; junction bases not matched to a gene: 6. Germline assignment: CDR1 SGHRS and CDR2 YFSETQ. The CDR3 region is CASSPGLAGSDTQYF. CDR3 nucleotide sequence: TGCGCCAGCAGCCCTGGACTAGCGGGATCTGATACGCAGTATTTT.

This clonotype occurred many times. The chain uses TRBV11-2 and TRBJ1-2; a possible D gene is TRBD1 (6 bases). The CDR3 is 15 residues long. Germline V gives CDR1 SGHAT, CDR2 FQNNGV. V gave up 5 bases and J gave up 6 bases, with 19 bases separating them. In DNA form, the CDR3 reads TGTGCCAGCAGCCGTGGGGATTGGGGGCCTGATGGCTACACCTTC. Translating gives CASSRGDWGPDGYTF.

The table lists this clonotype with many counts. This chain connects TRBV2 to TRBJ1-5; D uncertain. Per germline, CDR1 SNHLY and CDR2 FYNNEI. The CDR3 extends over 14 amino acids. V lost 2 bases to trimming and J lost 4 bases, with 9 bases between them. CDR3 nucleotides: TGTGCCAGCAGTGAACGGCTGAATAATCAGCCCCAGCATTTT. As protein: CASSERLNNQPQHF. Variable domain in full (rest from reference TRBV2 and TRBJ1-5): EPEVTQTPSHQVTQMGQEVILRCVPISNHLYFYWYRQILGQKVEFLVSFYNNEISEKSEIFDDQFSVERPDGSNFTLKIRSTKLEDSAMYFCASSERLNNQPQHFGDGTRLSIL.

In this sample, this clonotype turned up many times. This chain uses TRBV5-1 with TRBJ2-7; TRBD1 is a possible D gene (5 bases). This CDR3 is 16 amino acids long. Trimming left V 0 bases short and J 4 bases short, with 17 bases between. Looked up from germline, CDR1 is SGHRS and CDR2 is YFSETQ. CDR3 sequence: CASSLDGQGKIYEQYF. In nucleotides, the CDR3 is TGCGCCAGCAGCTTGGATGGCCAGGGAAAAATTTACGAGCAGTACTTC.

In this sample, this clonotype turned up many times. The rearrangement joins TRBV11-2 to TRBJ2-5; possibly TRBD1 for D (6 bases). Between the trimmed V and J ends, which lost 5 bases and 5 bases, there was a span of 15 bases. Germline-derived CDR1 and CDR2 are SGHAT and FQNNGV. The CDR3 is 14 amino acids. CDR3 in DNA: TGTGCCAGCAGCCATAGGGGGTCCGGCGAGACCCAGTACTTC. Residues: CASSHRGSGETQYF.

This clonotype was seen repeatedly, ten times or more. The CDR3, as DNA: TGTGCCAGCAGCCAAGCTACCGGGACAGGGAAAAACATTCAGTACTTC. The encoded protein is CASSQATGTGKNIQYF. The genes are TRBV3-1 and TRBJ2-4, with 9 nucleotides matching TRBD1. CDR1 is LGHDT, CDR2 YNNKEL, per germline (reference sequence). V shed 1 base and J 4 bases; nucleotides not matched to a gene: 5. The CDR3 consists of 16 residues.

At least ten counts were recorded for this clonotype. This chain uses TRBV10-3 with TRBJ2-1, with 8 bases fitting TRBD2. V gave up 8 bases and J gave up 1 base; unmatched junction bases: 4. Per the germline V gene, CDR1 is ENHRY and CDR2 is SYGVKD. This CDR3 has 14 residues. For the CDR3, the DNA is TGTGCCATCCGGGGGGGGAATTCCTACAATGAGCAGTTCTTC. Its translation is CAIRGGNSYNEQFF.

The chain uses TRBV20-1 and TRBJ2-3; 7 nucleotides match TRBD2. Germline V gene sequence: CDR1 DFQATT, CDR2 SNEGSKA (reference sequence). The trim removed 1 base at V and 7 bases at J, leaving 5 bases unmatched. The CDR3 is made up of 13 amino acids. The CDR3 DNA is TGCAGTGCTAGAGGCGGGAGTGCTAATACGCAGTATTTT. Amino acid sequence: CSARGGSANTQYF.

The chain recombines TRBV20-1 with TRBJ1-5; D not resolved. The germline V gene has CDR1 DFQATT and CDR2 SNEGSKA (reference sequence). The CDR3 covers 16 residues. V was pared by 6 bases and J by 3 bases, with 21 bases between. DNA for the CDR3: TGCAGTGCCAGCCACCGATTCCGGGCCTTCAATCAGCCCCAGCATTTT. It translates to CSASHRFRAFNQPQHF.

There are many counts of this clonotype. The V call is TRBV29-1, the J call TRBJ2-7; D is ambiguous. The germline V gene has CDR1 SQVTM and CDR2 ANQGSEA. The CDR3 runs 13 residues. The V end lost 0 bases, the J end lost 12 bases, and 18 bases lay between the germline ends. The CDR3 reads CSVEDEERIDVYF. CDR3 nucleotide sequence: TGCAGCGTTGAAGACGAGGAACGGATAGACGTGTACTTC.

This clonotype was counted at least ten times. The gene calls are TRBV11-2 and TRBJ2-1; no definite D call. Germline-derived CDR1 and CDR2 are SGHAT and FQNNGV. CDR3 size: 12 residues. Trimming removed 2 bases from V and 7 bases from J, with 6 bases in between. CDR3 in DNA: TGTGCCAGCAGCTTACCAGCAAATGAGCAGTTCTTC. Amino acid sequence: CASSLPANEQFF.